This T cell receptor beta chain was recovered during a study of response to subunit inactivated influenza vaccine. General observations from the study: Authors suggested each seasonal influenza vaccination recruits few new T cells.

Each CDR3 protein is one row after TCRdb ran MiXCR on the RT-PCR reads. The data contain around 750,000 distinct CDR3 sequences, about 20% of them singletons. About this clonotype: Its antigen is not identified.

This CDR3 region has 15 residues. Trimming cost V 0 bases and J 5 bases, with 13 bases left between them. Germline lookup yields CDR1 SGHAT and CDR2 FQNNGV. The input for sequencing was PBMCs from blood, taken more than 4 days after vaccination. This clonotype was obtained from a man aged 50 or older who received an inactivated influenza vaccine. V and J are TRBV11-2 and TRBJ1-2; tentative D call: TRBD1 (6 bases). CDR3 residues: CASSLEAGVHYGYTF. DNA of the CDR3: TGTGCCAGCAGCTTAGAGGCAGGGGTCCATTATGGCTACACCTTC. Full variable domain (missing parts from reference TRBV11-2 and TRBJ1-2): EAGVAQSPRYKIIEKRQSVAFWCNPISGHATLYWYQQILGQGPKLLIQFQNNGVVDDSQLPKDRFSAERLKGVDSTLKIQPAKLEDSAVYLCASSLEAGVHYGYTFGSGTRLTVV.